This TCR beta chain was captured in a study of blood T cell repertoires in COVID-19. Study-wide background: Samples representing acute and convalescent COVID-19 were sourced from the United States, Italy and Spain. From T cells, B-cell-depleted T cells, or PBMCs came the material, which was cDNA or gDNA.

In the source study's methods: Reference gene primer amplification yielded estimated nucleated cell counts. Clones were read by immunoSEQ multiplex PCR, and TCRdb kept only the in-frame ones, dropping some. The DNA was the basis for D and trimming; V, J and clone size are from that table. The data hold about 400,000 clones, with around 87% observed a single time. The source of this sequence is a human donor in a cohort sampled during active COVID-19. Specimen: peripheral blood.

CDR3 residues: CASSRGSGNLPNEQFF. The CDR3, as DNA: TGCGCCAGCAGCAGGGGTAGCGGGAACCTACCCAATGAGCAGTTCTTC. V and J are TRBV5-1 and TRBJ2-1, with 8 bases that match TRBD2. There are 16 residues in the CDR3. V trimming: 4 bases; J trimming: 6 bases; junction bases outside the gene matches: 12. Germline CDR1 reads SGHRS; CDR2 reads YFSETQ.